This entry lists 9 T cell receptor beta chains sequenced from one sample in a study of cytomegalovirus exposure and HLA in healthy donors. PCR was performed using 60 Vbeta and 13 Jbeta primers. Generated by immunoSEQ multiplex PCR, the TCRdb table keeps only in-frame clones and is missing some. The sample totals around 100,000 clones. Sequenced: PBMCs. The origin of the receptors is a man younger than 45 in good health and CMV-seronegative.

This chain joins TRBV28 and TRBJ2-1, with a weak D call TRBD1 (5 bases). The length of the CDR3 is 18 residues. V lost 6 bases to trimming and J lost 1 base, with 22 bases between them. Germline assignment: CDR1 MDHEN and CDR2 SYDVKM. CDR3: CASRGQIIGVRSYNEQFF. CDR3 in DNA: TGTGCCAGCAGAGGCCAGATAATAGGGGTAAGGTCCTACAATGAGCAGTTCTTC.

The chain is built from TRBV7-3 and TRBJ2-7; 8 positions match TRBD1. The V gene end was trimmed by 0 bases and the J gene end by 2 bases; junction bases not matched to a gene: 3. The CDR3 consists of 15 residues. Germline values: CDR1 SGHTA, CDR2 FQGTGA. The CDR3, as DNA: TGTGCCAGCAGCTTAACGTGGACAGGGCCCTACGAGCAGTACTTC. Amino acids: CASSLTWTGPYEQYF.

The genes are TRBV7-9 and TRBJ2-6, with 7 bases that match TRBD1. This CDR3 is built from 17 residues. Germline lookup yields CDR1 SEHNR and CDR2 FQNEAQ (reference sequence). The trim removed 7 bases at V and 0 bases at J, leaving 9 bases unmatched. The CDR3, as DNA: TGTGCCAGCACCACAGGGACAGACAGCTCTGGGGCCAACGTCCTGACTTTC. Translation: CASTTGTDSSGANVLTF.

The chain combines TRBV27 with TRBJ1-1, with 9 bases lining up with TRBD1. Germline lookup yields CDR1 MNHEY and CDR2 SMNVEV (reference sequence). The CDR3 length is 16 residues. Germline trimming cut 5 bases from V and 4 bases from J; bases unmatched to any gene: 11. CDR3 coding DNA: TGTGCCAGCAGTCCCTGGACAGGGGAAGGGGGCACTGAAGCTTTCTTT. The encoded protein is CASSPWTGEGGTEAFF.

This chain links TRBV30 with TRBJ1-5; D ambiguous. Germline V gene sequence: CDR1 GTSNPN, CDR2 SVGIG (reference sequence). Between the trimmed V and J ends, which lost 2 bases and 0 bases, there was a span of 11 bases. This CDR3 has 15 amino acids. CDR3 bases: TGTGCCTGGAGTCGAGGGATGAATAGCAATCAGCCCCAGCATTTT. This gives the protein CAWSRGMNSNQPQHF.

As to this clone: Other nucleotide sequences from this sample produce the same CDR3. Here the CDR3 DNA reads TGTGCCAGCAGCCTACAGGGAGGGGAAGAGACCCAGTACTTC. This codes for CASSLQGGEETQYF. This chain joins TRBV2 and TRBJ2-5; perhaps TRBD2 as D (7 bases). Per germline, CDR1 SNHLY and CDR2 FYNNEI. With 6 bases removed from V and 3 bases from J, the gap between germline ends came to 14 bases. The length of the CDR3 is 14 residues.

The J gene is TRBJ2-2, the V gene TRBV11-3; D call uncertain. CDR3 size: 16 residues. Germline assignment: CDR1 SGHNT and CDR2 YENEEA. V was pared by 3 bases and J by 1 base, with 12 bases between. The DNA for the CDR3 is TGTGCCAGCAGCTTTTCCTCGCGATGGAACACCGGGGAGCTGTTTTTT. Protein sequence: CASSFSSRWNTGELFF.

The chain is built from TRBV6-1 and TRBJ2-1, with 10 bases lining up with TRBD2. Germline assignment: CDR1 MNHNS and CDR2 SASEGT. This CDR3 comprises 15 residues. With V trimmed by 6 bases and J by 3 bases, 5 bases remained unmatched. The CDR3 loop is CASSHLAGDYNEQFF. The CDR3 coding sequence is TGTGCCAGCAGCCACCTAGCGGGGGACTACAATGAGCAGTTCTTC.

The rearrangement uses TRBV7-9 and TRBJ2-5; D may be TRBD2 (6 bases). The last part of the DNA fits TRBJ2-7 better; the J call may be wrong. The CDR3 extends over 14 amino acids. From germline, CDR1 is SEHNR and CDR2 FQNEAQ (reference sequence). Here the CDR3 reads CASSLGGDSYEQYF. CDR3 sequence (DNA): TGTGCCAGCAGCTTAGGGGGGGACTCCTACGAGCAGTACTTC.